The clone carrying this T cell receptor (beta chain) turned up a few times. In the authors' methods: From reference gene primer amplification, estimates of nucleated cell counts were derived. Clones were sequenced by immunoSEQ multiplex PCR, and TCRdb holds only the in-frame ones, with some missing. D and trimming come from the DNA, and the V and J calls and clone size come from that table. The sample includes a few hundred thousand clones, more than 85% seen only once; the top ten take roughly 8.6%. Losses at the gene ends were 4 bases for V and 5 bases for J; bases not matched to a gene: 12. This CDR3 spans 18 amino acids. In germline, CDR1 is KGHDR, CDR2 SFDVKD. This sample was included in a study of blood T cell repertoires in COVID-19. Study-level background: Specimens from acute and convalescent COVID-19 originated in the United States, Italy and Spain. In each case, the material was cDNA or gDNA derived from T cells, B-cell-depleted T cells, or PBMCs.

In terms of age and location, participants ranged from roughly 18 to 90 years and lived in under 30 US areas. The V call is TRBV24-1, the J call TRBJ2-2; 10 positions agree with TRBD1. Material: PBMCs or T cells enriched from blood (not recorded which). This TCR came from a man aged 35 to 55 who had recovered from COVID-19. CDR3 residues: CATSERWTGGLVTGELFF. Here the CDR3 DNA reads TGTGCCACCAGTGAACGCTGGACAGGGGGGCTAGTGACCGGGGAGCTGTTTTTT.